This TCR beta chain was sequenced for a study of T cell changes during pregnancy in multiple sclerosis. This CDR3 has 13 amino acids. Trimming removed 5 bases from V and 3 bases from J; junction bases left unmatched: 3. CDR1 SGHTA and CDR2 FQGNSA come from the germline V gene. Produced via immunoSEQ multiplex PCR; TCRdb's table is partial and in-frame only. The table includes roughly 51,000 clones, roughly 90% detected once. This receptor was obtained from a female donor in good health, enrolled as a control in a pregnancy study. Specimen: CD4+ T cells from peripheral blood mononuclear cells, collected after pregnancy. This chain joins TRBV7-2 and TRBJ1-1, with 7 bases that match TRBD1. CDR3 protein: CASSRDRDTEAFF. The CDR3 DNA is TGTGCCAGCAGCCGCGACAGGGACACTGAAGCTTTCTTT.